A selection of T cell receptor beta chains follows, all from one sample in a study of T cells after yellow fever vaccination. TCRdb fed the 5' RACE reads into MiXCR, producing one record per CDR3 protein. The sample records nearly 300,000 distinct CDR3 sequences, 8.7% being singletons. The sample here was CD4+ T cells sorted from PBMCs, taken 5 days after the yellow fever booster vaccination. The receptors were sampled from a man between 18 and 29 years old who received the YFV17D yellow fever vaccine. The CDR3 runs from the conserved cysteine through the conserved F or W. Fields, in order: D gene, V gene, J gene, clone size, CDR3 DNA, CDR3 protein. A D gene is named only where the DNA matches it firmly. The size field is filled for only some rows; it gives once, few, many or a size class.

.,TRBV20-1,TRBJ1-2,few,TGCAGTGCCATCCCGGGAGAAGGCTATGGCTACACCTTC,CSAIPGEGYGYTF
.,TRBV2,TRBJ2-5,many,TGTGCCAGCAGGGAGACCCTGACAGCCCGATACCAAGAGACCCAGTACTTC,CASRETLTARYQETQYF
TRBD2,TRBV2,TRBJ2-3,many,TGTGCCAGCATGGCTAGCGGGGGGGCCTCCACAGATACGCAGTATTTT,CASMASGGASTDTQYF
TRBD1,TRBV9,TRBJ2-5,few,TGTGCCAGCAGCGTCGATAAGGGGGCGGGAGAGACCCAGTACTTC,CASSVDKGAGETQYF
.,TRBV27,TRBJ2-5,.,TGTGCCAGCAAAGTTCGGGGCCAAGAGACCCAGTACTTC,CASKVRGQETQYF
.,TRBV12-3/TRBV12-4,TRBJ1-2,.,TGTGCCAGCAGTGACCAGGGGACTGGCTACACCTTC,CASSDQGTGYTF
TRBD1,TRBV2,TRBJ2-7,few,TGTGCCAGCAGTGTAGGGACAGGCTACTACGAGCAGTACTTC,CASSVGTGYYEQYF
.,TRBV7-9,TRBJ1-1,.,TGTGCCAGCAGCACTCACCAGAACACTGAAGCTTTCTTT,CASSTHQNTEAFF
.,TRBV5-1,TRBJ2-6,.,TGCGCCAGCAGCTTTCAGGACACTGGGGCCAACGTCCTGACTTTC,CASSFQDTGANVLTF
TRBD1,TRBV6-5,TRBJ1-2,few,TGTGCCAGCAGATTCCGGGACAGGTGGGACTATGGCTACACCTTC,CASRFRDRWDYGYTF
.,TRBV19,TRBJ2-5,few,TGTGCCAGTAGTCCCCCAGAACAAGAGACCCAGTACTTC,CASSPPEQETQYF
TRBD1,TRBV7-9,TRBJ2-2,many,TGTGCCAGCAGCTCCCGACAGGGGGGCACCGGGGAGCTGTTTTTT,CASSSRQGGTGELFF
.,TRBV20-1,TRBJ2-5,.,TGCAGTGCTCCCCAGGGGCACCAGTACTTC,CSAPQGHQYF
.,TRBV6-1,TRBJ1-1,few,TGTGCCAGCAGTATTACCCAGGAGGGGGGAGCTTTCTTT,CASSITQEGGAFF
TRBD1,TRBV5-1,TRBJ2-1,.,TGCGCCAGTCACCGGGACAGGGGGCGTGGAGTGCGAGACTTCTACAATGAGCAGTTCTTC,CASHRDRGRGVRDFYNEQFF
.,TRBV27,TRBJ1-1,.,TGTGCCAGCAGTCCCCAGGCGGCGCAGAGAGCTTTCTTT,CASSPQAAQRAFF
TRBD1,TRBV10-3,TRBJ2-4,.,TGTGCCATCAGCGAGGACAGGGTTGACATTCAGTACTTC,CAISEDRVDIQYF
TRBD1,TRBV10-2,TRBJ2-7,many,TGCGCCAGCAGCGCACCGGGACAGGGGGCGCGGGAGCAGTACTTC,CASSAPGQGAREQYF
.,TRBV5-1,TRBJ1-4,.,TGCGCCAGCAGCTTGGCCCAGCCTAATGAAAAACTGTTTTTT,CASSLAQPNEKLFF
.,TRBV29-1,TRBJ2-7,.,TGCAGCTCTCGCAGGGGCCGCGAGCAGTACTTC,CSSRRGREQYF
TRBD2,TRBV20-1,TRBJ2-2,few,TGCAGTGCTAGAGCGACTAGCGGGGGTGCGAACACCGGGGAGCTGTTTTTT,CSARATSGGANTGELFF
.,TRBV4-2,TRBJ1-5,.,TGTGCCAGCAGCCAAGATTCCGCCAGCCAGGGACAGCCCCAGCATTTT,CASSQDSASQGQPQHF
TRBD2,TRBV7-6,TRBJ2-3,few,TGTGCCAGCAGCCCGACCGGGACTAGCGGGGGGCCTAGAGATACGCAGTATTTT,CASSPTGTSGGPRDTQYF
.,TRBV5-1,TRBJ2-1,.,TGCGCCAGCAACTGGGGGCTAGCGGACTACAATGAGCAGTTCTTC,CASNWGLADYNEQFF
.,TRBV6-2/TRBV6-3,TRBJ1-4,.,TGTGCCAGCGGACAGCAATTTAATGAAAAACTGTTTTTT,CASGQQFNEKLFF
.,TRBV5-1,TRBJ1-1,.,TGCGCCAGCAGCGTACAGGGCCCCACTGAAGCTTTCTTT,CASSVQGPTEAFF
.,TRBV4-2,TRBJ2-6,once,TGTGCCAGCAGCCAAGAGGGTGTCTACTCTGGGGCCAACGTCCTGACTTTC,CASSQEGVYSGANVLTF
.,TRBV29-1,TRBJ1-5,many,TGCAGCGCTACCCTCGGGGGAGATCAGCCCCAGCATTTT,CSATLGGDQPQHF
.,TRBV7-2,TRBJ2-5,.,TGTGCCAGCAGCTTATATCTGGGGGGCGGGGAGACCCAGTACTTC,CASSLYLGGGETQYF
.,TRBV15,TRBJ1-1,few,TGTGCCACCAGCAGAGATCGGGCAACTAACACTGAAGCTTTCTTT,CATSRDRATNTEAFF
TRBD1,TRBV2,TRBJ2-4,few,TGTGCCAGCAGTTTACAGGGGGCTGAGGACATTCAGTACTTC,CASSLQGAEDIQYF
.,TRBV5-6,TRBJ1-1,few,TGTGCCAGCAGCTTGGCGCTCAGGGCCACTGAAGCTTTCTTT,CASSLALRATEAFF
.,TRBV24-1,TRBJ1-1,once,TGTGCCACCAGTGATCCCTGGACAGCGACTGAAGCTTTCTTT,CATSDPWTATEAFF
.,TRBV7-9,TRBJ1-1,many,TGTGCCAGCAGCTTGGGGCAGGGAACAACTTTCTTT,CASSLGQGTTFF
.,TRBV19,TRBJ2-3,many,TGTGCCAGTAGTATGCAGGGAACAGATACGCAGTATTTT,CASSMQGTDTQYF
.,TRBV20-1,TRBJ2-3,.,TGCAGTGCTAGGGGCTTAGACACAGATACGCAGTATTTT,CSARGLDTDTQYF
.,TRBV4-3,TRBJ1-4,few,TGCGCCAGCAGCCAAGATCGCATAAGTGAAAAACTGTTTTTT,CASSQDRISEKLFF
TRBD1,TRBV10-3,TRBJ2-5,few,TGTGCCATCACTAGGGACAGGGAGGCTCGAGAGACCCAGTACTTC,CAITRDREARETQYF
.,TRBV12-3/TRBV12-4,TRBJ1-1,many,TGTGCCAGCAGTTTGATGGAGAACACTGAAGCTTTCTTT,CASSLMENTEAFF
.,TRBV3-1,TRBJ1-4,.,TGTGCCAGCAGCCAGCAAGGACAGTTAAATGAAAAACTGTTTTTT,CASSQQGQLNEKLFF
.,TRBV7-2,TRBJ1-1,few,TGTGCCAGCAGCGCCCGTTGGGGGATTTTCGGGGCTTTCTTT,CASSARWGIFGAFF
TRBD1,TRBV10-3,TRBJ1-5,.,TGTGCCATCAGTCGGGACAGGGGGCGCAATCAGCCCCAGCATTTT,CAISRDRGRNQPQHF
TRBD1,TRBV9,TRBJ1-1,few,TGTGCCAGCAGCGCTCTCGACAGGGGCACTGAAGCTTTCTTT,CASSALDRGTEAFF
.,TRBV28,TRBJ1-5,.,TGTGCCAGCAGTCGCCCATCACTGGAATCCGGCCAGCATTTT,CASSRPSLESGQHF
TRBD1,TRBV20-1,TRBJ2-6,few,TGCAGTGCTAGCGGGACAGGGGGATCTGGGGCCAACGTCCTGACTTTC,CSASGTGGSGANVLTF
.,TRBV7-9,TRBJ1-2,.,TGTGCCAGCAGCTTGGGGGGCGGGGCCGCCTATGGCTACACCTTC,CASSLGGGAAYGYTF
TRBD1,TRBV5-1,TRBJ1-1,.,TGCGCCAGCAGCCAGACAGGGTACACTGAAGCTTTCTTT,CASSQTGYTEAFF